This is a list of T cell receptor beta chains from one sample in a study of CD8+ T cells in alopecia areata. Data came from immunoSEQ multiplex PCR; TCRdb stores just in-frame clones and leaves some out. The sample records about 76,000 clones, around 61% being singletons. Sequences were derived from CD8+ T cells sorted from blood, sampled at week 24, from a patient treated with tofacitinib. These receptor sequences come from a human donor with alopecia areata. Both conserved end residues are part of each CDR3. Each record gives: D gene, V gene, J gene, clone size, CDR3 protein, CDR3 DNA. D genes are given only for firm matches. Size is omitted from some rows. Given values are once, few, many or a class for expanded clones.

d_gene: -; v_gene: TRBV7-9; j_gene: TRBJ2-1; abundance: -; CDR3aa: CASSLAGTEQFF; CDR3nt: TGTGCCAGCAGCTTAGCCGGTACTGAGCAGTTCTTC
d_gene: -; v_gene: TRBV2; j_gene: TRBJ1-5; abundance: -; CDR3aa: CASYLEGSNQPQHF; CDR3nt: TGTGCCAGCTATTTAGAAGGGAGCAATCAGCCCCAGCATTTT
d_gene: TRBD1; v_gene: TRBV4-1; j_gene: TRBJ2-7; abundance: -; CDR3aa: CASRLRQGTSYEQYF; CDR3nt: TGCGCCAGCAGACTCCGACAGGGCACCTCCTACGAGCAGTACTTC
d_gene: TRBD2; v_gene: TRBV7-2; j_gene: TRBJ2-7; abundance: -; CDR3aa: CASSPSGSTSHEQYF; CDR3nt: TGTGCCAGCAGCCCTAGCGGGAGTACCTCTCACGAGCAGTACTTC
d_gene: -; v_gene: TRBV5-4; j_gene: TRBJ1-3; abundance: few; CDR3aa: CASSGHTSGNTIYF; CDR3nt: TGTGCCAGCAGCGGGCACACCTCTGGAAACACCATATATTTT
d_gene: TRBD2; v_gene: TRBV4-1; j_gene: TRBJ2-2; abundance: few; CDR3aa: CASSHPPTGGGGDTGELFF; CDR3nt: TGCGCCAGCAGCCACCCCCCGACCGGGGGGGGAGGGGACACCGGGGAGCTGTTTTTT
d_gene: -; v_gene: TRBV7-8; j_gene: TRBJ2-7; abundance: -; CDR3aa: CASSLRGSYEQYF; CDR3nt: TGTGCCAGCAGCTTAAGGGGTTCCTACGAGCAGTACTTC
d_gene: TRBD2; v_gene: TRBV4-1; j_gene: TRBJ2-1; abundance: -; CDR3aa: CASSQARLAFVSEQFF; CDR3nt: TGCGCCAGCAGCCAAGCTCGACTAGCGTTCGTAAGTGAGCAGTTCTTC
d_gene: -; v_gene: TRBV9; j_gene: TRBJ1-6; abundance: -; CDR3aa: CASSVGRVGSPLHF; CDR3nt: TGTGCCAGCAGCGTAGGCAGGGTTGGCTCACCCCTCCACTTT
d_gene: -; v_gene: TRBV30; j_gene: TRBJ2-7; abundance: -; CDR3aa: CAWSVSSWGEQYF; CDR3nt: TGTGCCTGGAGCGTATCTTCCTGGGGCGAGCAGTACTTC
d_gene: -; v_gene: TRBV5-1; j_gene: TRBJ2-1; abundance: -; CDR3aa: CASSLGDYNEQFF; CDR3nt: TGCGCCAGCAGCTTGGGTGACTACAATGAGCAGTTCTTC
d_gene: TRBD1; v_gene: TRBV25-1; j_gene: TRBJ2-5; abundance: -; CDR3aa: CASSPGQGDIEWTQYF; CDR3nt: TGTGCCAGCAGCCCGGGACAGGGGGACATCGAGTGGACCCAGTACTTC
d_gene: -; v_gene: TRBV7-9; j_gene: TRBJ2-2; abundance: -; CDR3aa: CASSYPRARANTGELFF; CDR3nt: TGTGCCAGCAGCTATCCGAGGGCCAGGGCGAACACCGGGGAGCTGTTTTTT
d_gene: TRBD1; v_gene: TRBV7-9; j_gene: TRBJ2-5; abundance: -; CDR3aa: CASSPPRGQEETQYF; CDR3nt: TGTGCCAGCAGCCCCCCCCGGGGACAGGAAGAGACCCAGTACTTC
d_gene: TRBD1; v_gene: TRBV5-1; j_gene: TRBJ1-5; abundance: -; CDR3aa: CASSLTGGHQPQHF; CDR3nt: TGCGCCAGCAGCTTAACAGGGGGTCATCAGCCCCAGCATTTT